This T cell receptor beta chain was observed in a study of blood T cell repertoires in COVID-19. On the study more broadly: Donors in the United States, Italy and Spain gave samples during acute or convalescent COVID-19.

This CDR3 comprises 12 residues. CDR1 is SGHAT, CDR2 FQNNGV, per germline. V lost 4 bases to trimming and J lost 6 bases, with 10 bases between them. Per the original methods: Estimation of nucleated cell counts was performed using reference gene primer amplification. The data were produced by immunoSEQ multiplex PCR, yet TCRdb's version contains in-frame clones alone and is incomplete. Clone size and V and J calls were adopted from that table, with D and trimming inferred from the DNA. The sample has 150,000 to 200,000 clones, more than 85% seen once. The J gene is TRBJ2-7, the V gene TRBV11-2; maybe TRBD1 (5 bases). Sequenced: peripheral blood. This sequence originates from a woman in her sixties or seventies with COVID-19, enrolled during active disease. CDR3 protein: CASSSVQGEQYF. In nucleotides, the CDR3 is TGTGCCAGCAGCTCGGTGCAGGGCGAGCAGTACTTC. The entire variable domain, with the rest obtained from reference TRBV11-2 and TRBJ2-7, is as follows: EAGVAQSPRYKIIEKRQSVAFWCNPISGHATLYWYQQILGQGPKLLIQFQNNGVVDDSQLPKDRFSAERLKGVDSTLKIQPAKLEDSAVYLCASSSVQGEQYFGPGTRLTVT.